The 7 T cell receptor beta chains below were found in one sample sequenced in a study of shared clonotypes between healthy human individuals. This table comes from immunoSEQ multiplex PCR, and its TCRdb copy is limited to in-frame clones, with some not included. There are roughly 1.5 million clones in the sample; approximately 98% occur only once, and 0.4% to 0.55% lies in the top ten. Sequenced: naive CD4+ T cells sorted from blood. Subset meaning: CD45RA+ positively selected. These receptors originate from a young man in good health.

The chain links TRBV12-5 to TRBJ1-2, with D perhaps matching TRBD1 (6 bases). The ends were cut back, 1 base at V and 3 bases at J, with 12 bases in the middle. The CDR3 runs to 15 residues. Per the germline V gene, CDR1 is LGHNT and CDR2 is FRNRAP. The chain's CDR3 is CASGLGTALDYGYTF. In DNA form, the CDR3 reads TGTGCTAGTGGTTTGGGGACAGCGTTGGACTATGGCTACACCTTC.

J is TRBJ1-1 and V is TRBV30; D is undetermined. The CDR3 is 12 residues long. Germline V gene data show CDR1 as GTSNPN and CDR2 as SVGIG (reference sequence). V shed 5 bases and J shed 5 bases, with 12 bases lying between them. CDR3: CAWEYGPTEAFF. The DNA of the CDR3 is TGTGCCTGGGAGTACGGGCCGACTGAAGCTTTCTTT.

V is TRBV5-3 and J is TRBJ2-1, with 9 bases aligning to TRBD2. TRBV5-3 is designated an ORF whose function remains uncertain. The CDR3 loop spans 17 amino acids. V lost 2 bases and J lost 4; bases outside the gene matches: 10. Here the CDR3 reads CARSFRQRSGRYNEQFF. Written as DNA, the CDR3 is TGTGCCAGAAGCTTTCGGCAGCGAAGCGGGAGGTACAATGAGCAGTTCTTC.

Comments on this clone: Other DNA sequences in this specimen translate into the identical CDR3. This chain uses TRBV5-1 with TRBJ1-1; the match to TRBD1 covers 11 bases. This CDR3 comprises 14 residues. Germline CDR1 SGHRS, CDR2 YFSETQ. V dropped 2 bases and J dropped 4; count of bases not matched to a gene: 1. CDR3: CASSLGTGGTEAFF. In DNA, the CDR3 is TGCGCCAGCAGCTTAGGGACAGGGGGCACTGAAGCTTTCTTT.

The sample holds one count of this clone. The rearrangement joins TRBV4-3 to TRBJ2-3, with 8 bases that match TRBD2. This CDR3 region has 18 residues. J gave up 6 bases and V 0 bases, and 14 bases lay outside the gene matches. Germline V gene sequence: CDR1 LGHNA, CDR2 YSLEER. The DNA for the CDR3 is TGCGCCAGCAGCCAAGATGGGACCATAGCGGGATGGGGGGATACGCAGTATTTT. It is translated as CASSQDGTIAGWGDTQYF.

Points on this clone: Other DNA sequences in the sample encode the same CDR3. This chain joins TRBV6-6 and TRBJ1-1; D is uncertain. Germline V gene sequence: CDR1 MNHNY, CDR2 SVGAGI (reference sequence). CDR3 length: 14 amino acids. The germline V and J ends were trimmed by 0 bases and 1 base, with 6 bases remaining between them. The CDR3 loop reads CASSYSGENTEAFF. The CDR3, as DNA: TGTGCCAGCAGTTACTCCGGTGAGAACACTGAAGCTTTCTTT.

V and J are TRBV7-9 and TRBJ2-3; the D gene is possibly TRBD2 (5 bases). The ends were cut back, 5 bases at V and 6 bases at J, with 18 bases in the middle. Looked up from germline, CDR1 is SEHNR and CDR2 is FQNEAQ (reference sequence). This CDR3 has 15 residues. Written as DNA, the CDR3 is TGTGCCAGCAGCCATTATATGGAGGCGGGCGATACGCAGTATTTT. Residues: CASSHYMEAGDTQYF.